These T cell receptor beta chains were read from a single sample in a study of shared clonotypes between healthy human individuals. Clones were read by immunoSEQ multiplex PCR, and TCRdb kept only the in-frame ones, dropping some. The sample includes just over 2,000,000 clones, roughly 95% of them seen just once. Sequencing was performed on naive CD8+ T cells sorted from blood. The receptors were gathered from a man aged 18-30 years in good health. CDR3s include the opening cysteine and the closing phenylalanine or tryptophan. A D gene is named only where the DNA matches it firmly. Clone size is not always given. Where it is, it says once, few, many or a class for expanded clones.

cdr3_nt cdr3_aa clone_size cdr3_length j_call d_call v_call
TGTGCCAGCAGTTCGACGTCCCCTGTGAGCTCCTACGAGCAGTACTTC CASSSTSPVSSYEQYF - 16 TRBJ2-7 - TRBV28
TGTGCCAGCAGCTCTTCCGGGACAGGCCCCCCTGGGGCCAACGTCCTGACTTTC CASSSSGTGPPGANVLTF - 18 TRBJ2-6 TRBD1 TRBV7-9
TGTGCCAGCACCACGACCGGGACAGGAACCTACGAGCAGTACTTC CASTTTGTGTYEQYF - 15 TRBJ2-7 TRBD1 TRBV5-6
TGTGCCTGGAGTGTGACAGGGAATCAGCCCCAGCATTTT CAWSVTGNQPQHF few 13 TRBJ1-5 TRBD1 TRBV30
TGTGCCAGCAGCTTAAGGGCTTTGAACACTGAAGCTTTCTTT CASSLRALNTEAFF - 14 TRBJ1-1 - TRBV7-2
TGTGCCAGCAGCATCGACGGGAGGGGCGGCTCCTACGAGCAGTACTTC CASSIDGRGGSYEQYF - 16 TRBJ2-7 TRBD2 TRBV7-3
TGTGCCAGCAGGTTAGGGACAGGGAAGGAGAAAGAGACCCAGTACTTC CASRLGTGKEKETQYF - 16 TRBJ2-5 TRBD1 TRBV2
TGCGCCAGCAGCCAATCGGGACAGAACTATGGCTACACCTTC CASSQSGQNYGYTF - 14 TRBJ1-2 TRBD1 TRBV4-1
TGTGCCACCCTAAGCTTACAGGGGTACCAAGAGACCCAGTACTTC CATLSLQGYQETQYF once 15 TRBJ2-5 TRBD1 TRBV28
TGTGCCACCCTCCGGGGCTCCTACGAGCAGTACTTC CATLRGSYEQYF - 12 TRBJ2-7 - TRBV2
TGTGCCAGTAGTATGACGGACTATCAAGAGACCCAGTACTTC CASSMTDYQETQYF - 14 TRBJ2-5 - TRBV19
TGTGCCAGCAGTTATAAGGCGGGGGCGACAGATACGCAGTATTTT CASSYKAGATDTQYF - 15 TRBJ2-3 - TRBV6-5
TGTGCCAGCAGCGTAGGGGACGGCAATGAGCAGTTCTTC CASSVGDGNEQFF - 13 TRBJ2-1 - TRBV9
TGTGCCAGTAGTATCGGGACTACAGGGGTGGGGACTGAAGCTTTCTTT CASSIGTTGVGTEAFF few 16 TRBJ1-1 TRBD1 TRBV19
TGTGCCAGCAGCTTGGGACTAGCGGAGGAAGAGACCCAGTACTTC CASSLGLAEEETQYF - 15 TRBJ2-5 TRBD2 TRBV7-9
TGTGCCTGGAGTTCGGGACACTCAAACTATGGCTACACCTTC CAWSSGHSNYGYTF - 14 TRBJ1-2 - TRBV30
TGTGCCAGCAGCTCTGCTGGGGAGGAGACCCAGTACTTC CASSSAGEETQYF - 13 TRBJ2-5 - TRBV5-4
TGCGCCAGCAGCCAAGCAAATAGACACGTACTCTACAATGAGCAGTTCTTC CASSQANRHVLYNEQFF - 17 TRBJ2-1 - TRBV4-1
TGTGCCAGCAGCTTAGTCGTCAATGAGCAGTTCTTC CASSLVVNEQFF - 12 TRBJ2-1 - TRBV7-8
TGTGCCATCAGTGAGTCGCCCCCCTACAATGAGCAGTTCTTC CAISESPPYNEQFF - 14 TRBJ2-1 - TRBV10-3
TGTGCCTGGAGTGTATTAGATGGATATGGCTACACCTTC CAWSVLDGYGYTF - 13 TRBJ1-2 - TRBV30
TGCGCCAGCAGCTCAGATGTGGAGGGGAACACTGAAGCTTTCTTT CASSSDVEGNTEAFF - 15 TRBJ1-1 - TRBV4-3
TGTGCCAGCAGCTTAGACCGGACGGGGTTTTACGAGCAGTACTTC CASSLDRTGFYEQYF - 15 TRBJ2-7 - TRBV11-2
TGCGCCAGCAGCCAGGACGGGCCCTACGAAAATTCACCCCTCCACTTT CASSQDGPYENSPLHF - 16 TRBJ1-6 - TRBV5-1
TGTGCCAGCAGCTTGCTCATTTCACCCCTCCACTTT CASSLLISPLHF - 12 TRBJ1-6 - TRBV5-6
TGCGCCAGCAGCCAAGAGTTAGTCACAGGGTCCCCTTTCTACGAGCAGTACTTC CASSQELVTGSPFYEQYF - 18 TRBJ2-7 - TRBV4-3
TGTGCCAGCAGTTTCATTGGCGGGGGGGAGACCCAGTACTTC CASSFIGGGETQYF - 14 TRBJ2-5 TRBD2 TRBV27
TGTGCCAGCAGTTGGCAGGTTAAGGCACCCTCCACAGATACGCAGTATTTT CASSWQVKAPSTDTQYF once 17 TRBJ2-3 - TRBV27
TGTGCCAGCAGGGACGCCCTGGGAGGCAATGAGCAGTTCTTC CASRDALGGNEQFF once 14 TRBJ2-1 - TRBV5-4
TGCAGCGTTGTCTGGCTAGCGGGGGGCTACGAGCAGTACTTC CSVVWLAGGYEQYF - 14 TRBJ2-7 TRBD2 TRBV29-1
TGTGCCATCAGTGAACAGGCGGCCAACTATGGCTACACCTTC CAISEQAANYGYTF few 14 TRBJ1-2 - TRBV10-3
TGCGCCAGCAGCCAAGATCGGGACAGCTATGGCTACACCTTC CASSQDRDSYGYTF - 14 TRBJ1-2 TRBD1 TRBV4-1
TGTGCCAGCAGTTGGGGTGAGGGGACGGTCTATAATTCACCCCTCCACTTT CASSWGEGTVYNSPLHF - 17 TRBJ1-6 - TRBV5-4
TGCGCCAGCAGCCAGGACCTAGTACGCCGCACAGATACGCAGTATTTT CASSQDLVRRTDTQYF once 16 TRBJ2-3 - TRBV4-1
TGTGCCAGTAGTCCCCAAACCTACTATGGCTACACCTTC CASSPQTYYGYTF - 13 TRBJ1-2 - TRBV19
TGTGCCAGCAGCTTCTCCAGCGGGAGGTTCCATTCCTACGAGCAGTACTTC CASSFSSGRFHSYEQYF - 17 TRBJ2-7 TRBD2 TRBV7-2
TGTGCCTGGAGTGATGGACAGTATAATTCACCCCTCCACTTT CAWSDGQYNSPLHF - 14 TRBJ1-6 - TRBV30
TGTGCCAGTAGTATAGACTGGACAGGACGTCTCTACGAGCAGTACTTC CASSIDWTGRLYEQYF - 16 TRBJ2-7 TRBD1 TRBV19
TGCGCCAGCAGCTTGGCTAGCGGTGGGGCAGATACGCAGTATTTT CASSLASGGADTQYF - 15 TRBJ2-3 TRBD2 TRBV5-1
TGTGCCAGCAGTGCTCGAGGAGGCTACGAGCAGTACTTC CASSARGGYEQYF - 13 TRBJ2-7 - TRBV6-1
TGTGCCAGCAGCTCAGGGGACAGGGGCGCCTACGAGCAGTACTTC CASSSGDRGAYEQYF - 15 TRBJ2-7 TRBD1 TRBV7-9
TGTGCCTGGATCCGAATTCAGGGGTTCCCTGAAGCTTTCTTT CAWIRIQGFPEAFF - 14 TRBJ1-1 - TRBV30
TGTGCCAGTAGTACCCCCGACGGGTCCATAACCCAGTACTTC CASSTPDGSITQYF - 14 TRBJ2-5 - TRBV19
TGCGCCAGCAGCCTAGCGATATCCCCCTACGAGCAGTACTTC CASSLAISPYEQYF - 14 TRBJ2-7 - TRBV10-2
TGTGCCAGCACCAGGACAGGGATGGGCATTCAGTACTTC CASTRTGMGIQYF - 13 TRBJ2-4 TRBD1 TRBV2
TGTGCCAGCAGGGACGACCCTTACAATGAGCAGTTCTTC CASRDDPYNEQFF - 13 TRBJ2-1 - TRBV2
TGTGCCAGCAGCGACAGGGGGCAGGGAAATGAGCAGTTCTTC CASSDRGQGNEQFF - 14 TRBJ2-1 TRBD1 TRBV5-5
TGTGCCAGCAGCGTGGGCGGAAGTACAATCTATGGCTACACCTTC CASSVGGSTIYGYTF - 15 TRBJ1-2 - TRBV9
TGCGCCAGCAGCTTTACTAGCGGGAGTCACAATGAGCAGTTCTTC CASSFTSGSHNEQFF - 15 TRBJ2-1 TRBD2 TRBV5-1
TGCAGCGTTGACAGGGTAGGCACTGAAGCTTTCTTT CSVDRVGTEAFF few 12 TRBJ1-1 - TRBV29-1
TGCGCCAGCAGTAGCTCCTATAATTCACCCCTCCACTTT CASSSSYNSPLHF - 13 TRBJ1-6 - TRBV4-3
TGTGCCAGCAGTTTCGGGAGGGCATTTAGTTTC CASSFGRAFSF - 11 TRBJ2-7 TRBD2 TRBV28
TGCGCCAGCAGTGGAGATGGGACTAGCGGGAGCAACGAGCAGTACTTC CASSGDGTSGSNEQYF - 16 TRBJ2-7 TRBD2 TRBV5-1
TGCGCCAGCAGCCACGACGATCTCAGGGGGCTCACTGAAGCTTTCTTT CASSHDDLRGLTEAFF - 16 TRBJ1-1 TRBD1 TRBV4-1
TGTGCCAGCAGCTGGGGACGAACCCAAGAGACCCAGTACTTC CASSWGRTQETQYF - 14 TRBJ2-5 - TRBV5-6
TGTGCCAGCAGTTACGGGTGGGACACTGAAGCTTTCTTT CASSYGWDTEAFF few 13 TRBJ1-1 - TRBV6-5
TGTGCCAGTAGTATAGTTGCGGCCTACAATGAGCAGTTCTTC CASSIVAAYNEQFF - 14 TRBJ2-1 - TRBV19
TGTGCCAGCAGTTACGCGACTAGCGGCAGCGACGAGCAGTACTTC CASSYATSGSDEQYF - 15 TRBJ2-7 TRBD2 TRBV6-5
TGTGCCAGTAGCCCCCGGGCGGGCTACCAAGAGACCCAGTACTTC CASSPRAGYQETQYF - 15 TRBJ2-5 - TRBV19
TGTGCCAGCAGCTTCCTAGCGGGAGGGGACTACGAGCAGTACTTC CASSFLAGGDYEQYF - 15 TRBJ2-7 TRBD2 TRBV5-4